One and the same sample provided the 17 T cell receptor beta chains below, sequenced in a study of breast tumors, draining lymph nodes, adjacent tissues. Axillary draining lymph nodes of breast cancer patients supplied the node samples. From the multiplex PCR reads, TCRdb called clonotypes with MiXCR, one entry per CDR3 protein. The sample shows under 150,000 distinct CDR3 sequences, around 24% of them seen only once. Sequenced input: axillary lymph node tissue. These receptors were collected from a female donor with breast cancer. Some clones in this sample may be carry-over from other donors' samples.

This clonotype was observed at least ten times. The chain combines TRBV20-1 with TRBJ2-7; TRBD1 is a possible D gene (6 bases). Germline assignment: CDR1 DFQATT and CDR2 SNEGSKA (reference sequence). The CDR3 is 12 residues long. Trimming left V 2 bases short and J 4 bases short, with 9 bases between. CDR3 sequence (DNA): TGCAGTGCTAGACAGGGGATATACGAGCAGTACTTC. This sequence encodes CSARQGIYEQYF.

About this clonotype: Since a much larger clone is just one base distant, this may be a read error. Lacking the conserved final phenylalanine or tryptophan, this CDR3 likely reflects a read error. The chain couples TRBV19 to TRBJ2-2; TRBD2 agrees at 10 bases. V dropped 4 bases and J dropped 5; count of bases not matched to a gene: 10. Germline-derived CDR1 and CDR2 are LNHDA and SQIVND (reference sequence). This CDR3 is 17 amino acids long. The CDR3 sequence: CASSTSRTSGRTGELFV. The CDR3 DNA sequence: TGTGCCAGTAGTACCTCCCGGACTAGCGGTCGGACCGGGGAGCTGTTTGTT.

This clonotype has just a few counts. J is TRBJ1-2 and V is TRBV2; possibly TRBD1 for D (6 bases). This CDR3 has 12 amino acids. In germline, CDR1 is SNHLY, CDR2 FYNNEI. With 4 bases removed from V and 7 bases from J, the gap between germline ends came to 10 bases. The CDR3: CASSGGAGGYTF. The CDR3 region has the DNA TGTGCCAGCAGTGGGGGGGCGGGTGGCTACACCTTC.

This clonotype was counted many times. The chain employs TRBV6-2 or TRBV6-3 and TRBJ2-1; 10 nucleotides match TRBD2. This CDR3 is 18 amino acids long. Germline V gene sequence: CDR1 MNHEY, CDR2 SVGEGT. With 0 bases clipped from V and 2 bases from J, the junction kept 7 bases outside the gene matches. The CDR3 is CASSYSISGRAPYNEQFF. The CDR3 region has the DNA TGTGCCAGCAGTTACTCGATAAGCGGGAGGGCCCCCTACAATGAGCAGTTCTTC.

Many counts were recorded for this clonotype. The V call is TRBV5-6, the J call TRBJ2-3; no clear D. Per the germline V gene, CDR1 is SGHDT and CDR2 is YYEEEE. The CDR3 runs to 13 residues. The V end was cut by 0 bases, the J end by 9 bases, with 11 bases between. DNA of the CDR3: TGTGCCAGCAGCTTGGAAGCCACCCTGACGCAGTATTTT. It codes for CASSLEATLTQYF.

For this clonotype: The junction departs from the called germline gene at one end, perhaps through a read error. In nucleotides, the CDR3 is TGCGCCAGCAGCCGCGACAGGCCCGCGGCAGATGCGCAGTATTTT. The encoded protein is CASSRDRPAADAQYF. The chain is built from TRBV4-3 and TRBJ2-3, with D maybe TRBD1 (6 bases). This CDR3 has 15 amino acids. CDR1 and CDR2 (germline): LGHNA, YSLEER.

The chain couples TRBV29-1 to TRBJ1-1; TRBD1 matches at 7 bases. Germline CDR1 and CDR2: SQVTM and ANQGSEA. The CDR3 sequence is 13 residues long. V gave up 6 bases and J gave up 1 base; unmatched junction bases: 5. The CDR3 nucleotides read TGCAGCGTGGCGGGACAGCCGAACACTGAAGCTTTCTTT. This translates into CSVAGQPNTEAFF.

This clonotype was seen many times. The chain carries TRBV4-3 and TRBJ2-2; D is unresolved. Trimming removed 0 bases from V and 3 bases from J, with 8 bases in between. The CDR3 totals 15 residues. Germline V gene sequence: CDR1 LGHNA, CDR2 YSLEER. As DNA, the CDR3 is TGCGCCAGCAGCCAAGATGTAGTAGACACCGGGGAGCTGTTTTTT. The encoded protein is CASSQDVVDTGELFF.

This clonotype was counted ten times or more. This chain connects TRBV7-8 to TRBJ2-3, with D unclear. Trimming cost V 5 bases and J 0 bases, with 12 bases left between them. The CDR3 totals 15 residues. Germline CDR1 and CDR2: SGHVS and FQNEAQ. The DNA for the CDR3 is TGTGCCAGCAGCCCTGGTACCGCAAGCACAGATACGCAGTATTTT. Amino acids: CASSPGTASTDTQYF. The complete variable domain, with remaining parts taken from reference TRBV7-8 and TRBJ2-3, reads GAGVSQSPRYKVAKRGQDVALRCDPISGHVSLFWYQQALGQGPEFLTYFQNEAQLDKSGLPSDRFFAERPEGSVSTLKIQRTQQEDSAVYLCASSPGTASTDTQYFGPGTRLTVL.

By sample share, this clonotype is medium-sized (0.01 to 0.1%). V and J are TRBV7-9 and TRBJ2-2; 13 positions match TRBD2. Trimming at V came to 2 bases and at J to 5 bases, leaving 2 bases not matched to a gene. The CDR3 is made up of 16 amino acids. Germline V gene lookup returns CDR1 SEHNR and CDR2 FQNEAQ (reference sequence). CDR3 in DNA: TGTGCCAGCAGCTTATGGACTAGCGGGAGTACCGGGGAGCTGTTTTTT. Its protein product is CASSLWTSGSTGELFF.

In this sample, this clonotype turned up many times. The chain has TRBV28 and TRBJ2-7; 10 bases align to TRBD1. Germline values: CDR1 MDHEN, CDR2 SYDVKM. The CDR3 totals 14 residues. Unmatched junction bases numbered 2, after V lost 5 bases and J lost 1 base. CDR3 in DNA: TGTGCCAGCAGTGGACAGGGGGATTCCTACGAGCAGTACTTC. It encodes CASSGQGDSYEQYF.

Worth noting for this clonotype: This sequence may be a read error, since a much larger clone differs from it by one base. V usage is TRBV5-8 and J usage is TRBJ1-6; weak D call: TRBD1 (5 bases). The CDR3 has 15 residues. Deletions cut 0 bases from V and 8 bases from J, with 12 bases between. CDR1 is SGHTS and CDR2 is YDEGEE in the germline V gene. The CDR3 sequence is CASSLVQGRDSPLHF. For the CDR3, the DNA is TGTGCCAGCAGCTTGGTTCAGGGTCGAGATTCACCCCTCCACTTT.

Many counts were recorded for this clonotype. The chain recombines TRBV7-9 with TRBJ2-3; the D gene is possibly TRBD2 (6 bases). Trimming cost V 6 bases and J 1 base, with 8 bases left between them. Germline-derived CDR1 and CDR2 are SEHNR and FQNEAQ (reference sequence). This CDR3 has 13 amino acids. Here the CDR3 DNA reads TGTGCCAGCAGATCTAGCGGCACAGATACGCAGTATTTT. This codes for CASRSSGTDTQYF. Based on the CDR3 plus reference TRBV7-9 and TRBJ2-3, the full variable domain is DTGVSQNPRHKITKRGQNVTFRCDPISEHNRLYWYRQTLGQGPEFLTYFQNEAQLEKSRLLSDRFSAERPKGSFSTLEIQRTEQGDSAMYLCASRSSGTDTQYFGPGTRLTVL.

This clonotype was seen many times. V gene TRBV7-2 combines with J gene TRBJ2-7; 7 bases align to TRBD1. V trimming: 5 bases; J trimming: 3 bases; junction bases outside the gene matches: 4. Germline V gene data show CDR1 as SGHTA and CDR2 as FQGNSA. This CDR3 contains 13 residues. CDR3: CASSRDRNYEQYF. CDR3 nucleotides: TGTGCCAGCAGCCGGGACAGAAACTACGAGCAGTACTTC.

This clonotype was counted at least ten times. This chain connects TRBV20-1 to TRBJ2-7; 10 nucleotides line up with TRBD2. Trimming cost V 3 bases and J 4 bases; bases outside gene matches: 6. CDR1 and CDR2 from the germline V gene are DFQATT and SNEGSKA (reference sequence). The CDR3 sequence is 14 residues long. CDR3 sequence reads: CSASPSGRWYEQYF. The CDR3 DNA reads TGCAGTGCTAGCCCTAGCGGGAGATGGTACGAGCAGTACTTC.

In regard to this clonotype: A much larger clonotype is one base distant, so this may be a read error. The rearrangement links TRBV30 to TRBJ1-4; D is uncertain. CDR1 and CDR2 (germline): GTSNPN, SVGIG (reference sequence). The CDR3 extends over 13 amino acids. As DNA, the CDR3 is TGTGCCTGGAGGGGTTCAACTAATGAAAACCTGTTTTTT. Protein product: CAWRGSTNENLFF.

At least ten counts were recorded for this clonotype. The chain links TRBV6-5 to TRBJ2-1, with 10 bases aligning to TRBD2. V was clipped by 6 bases and J by 6 bases; unmatched bases: 8. The germline V gene has CDR1 MNHEY and CDR2 SVGAGI. The CDR3 has 15 residues. CDR3 amino acids: CASSPRTSGINEQFF. The CDR3 DNA reads as TGTGCCAGCAGCCCCAGGACTAGCGGTATCAATGAGCAGTTCTTC.